This T cell receptor beta chain was retrieved from a study of blood T cells in healthy people across ages. Primed by a sample-barcoded 5' primer and a J-beta primer mix, a second PCR proceeded for about 6 to 12 cycles. One entry per CDR3 protein, called by TCRdb with MiXCR from the 5' RACE reads. Of some 760,000 distinct CDR3 sequences in the sample, roughly 25% were seen once. The CDR3 loop spans 16 amino acids. Germline CDR1 reads SGHRS; CDR2 reads YFSETQ. The ends lost 4 bases at V and 2 bases at J; junction bases unmatched: 4. Ten milliliters of peripheral blood were drawn from each donor. Per sample, a minimum of 6 million PBMCs were isolated. This clonotype turned up a few times. Separately, the same data were catalogued under a study of T cells of mothers and their children. This second study says: Study donors consisted of three healthy Caucasian mothers and their six children. Slightly higher overlap, not significant, was seen in related mother-child pairs than in unrelated pairs.

The V gene is TRBV5-1, the J gene TRBJ2-2; 11 nucleotides agree with TRBD1. The source of this sequence is a boy under 18 in good health. The source material was blood. This CDR3 is CASSGGQGGNTGELFF. Here the CDR3 DNA reads TGCGCCAGCAGCGGGGGACAGGGGGGAAACACCGGGGAGCTGTTTTTT.